Below, one TCR beta chain is given with its context. It lacks a known antigen. Base qualities were left out, and no much larger clone turns up one base away. CDR1 and CDR2, per the germline V gene, are MNHEY and SVGAGI. At the junction V is shortened by 0 bases and J by 6 bases, with 12 bases in between. Reading from cysteine to phenylalanine, the CDR3 counts 15 amino acids. Just CDR3 DNA is preserved here, 45 bases in frame from base 1. At one collaborating source in Seattle, patients were enrolled during active infection and were followed longitudinally through the course of disease. Each collaborating institution followed its own protocols to collect whole blood in K2EDTA tubes. Collaborator samples were shipped for TCRbeta analysis as frozen whole blood, isolated PBMCs, or DNA extracted from either sample type. This sample stems from a study of blood T cell repertoires in COVID-19 (dated by TCRdb to about 2020). Background on the whole study: Collaborator samples came from the United States, Italy and Spain and covered acute and convalescent phases of COVID-19. Where available, HLA class I and class II types were obtained from metadata supplied by the sample provider rather than from assay-based typing. The prospective study material was composed of cDNA or gDNA derived from T cells, B-cell-depleted T cells, or PBMCs. The dataset comprised deeply sampled blood TCRbeta repertoires from subjects exposed to, actively infected with, or recovered from COVID-19. The samples were drawn from the first 160 participants of the ongoing ImmuneRACE study and from more than 1,000 subjects provided by 6 global collaborators. A de-identified subject ID, COVID-19 status, age in years and sex were almost always included in the sample metadata. The repertoires were made available in a free public database intended to serve as a resource for research on the immune response to SARS-CoV-2. Summary of the overall study and its limitations: How much clinical and demographic metadata was included differed by source and by participant, and the metadata was provided uncurated.

TCRbeta CDR3 regions were amplified from genomic DNA by means of the immunoSEQ Assay, a bias-controlled multiplex PCR. In the source study's methods: The number of nucleated cells in each sample was estimated from the amplification of reference gene primers within the assay. To quantify the absolute abundance of each unique TCRbeta CDR3 rearrangement, sequence reads were collapsed and filtered. Productive Simpson clonality was computed per sample as the square root of Simpson's diversity index over productive rearrangements. In TCRdb, the immuneACCESS table is reduced to in-frame sequences with V and J assigned. These tables do not hold every clone; where another copy was compared, an unresolved V gene accounts for under half, and the others remain unexplained. The D gene and trimming were derived from the DNA, and the V and J assignments and clone size from that table. The sample includes fewer than 200,000 clones, with 85% to 90% observed a single time. Clones ranked in the top ten supply about 2.5% of the sample.

The chain is encoded by TRBV6-5 joined to TRBJ1-5; the D gene is possibly TRBD1, with 5 bases matching. This TCR was sampled from a woman of 80 years or more with COVID-19, enrolled during active disease. The sequenced material came from peripheral blood. CDR3 region: CASSYSQGMGQPQHF. The DNA is TGTGCCAGCAGTTACTCTCAGGGTATGGGTCAGCCCCAGCATTTT.